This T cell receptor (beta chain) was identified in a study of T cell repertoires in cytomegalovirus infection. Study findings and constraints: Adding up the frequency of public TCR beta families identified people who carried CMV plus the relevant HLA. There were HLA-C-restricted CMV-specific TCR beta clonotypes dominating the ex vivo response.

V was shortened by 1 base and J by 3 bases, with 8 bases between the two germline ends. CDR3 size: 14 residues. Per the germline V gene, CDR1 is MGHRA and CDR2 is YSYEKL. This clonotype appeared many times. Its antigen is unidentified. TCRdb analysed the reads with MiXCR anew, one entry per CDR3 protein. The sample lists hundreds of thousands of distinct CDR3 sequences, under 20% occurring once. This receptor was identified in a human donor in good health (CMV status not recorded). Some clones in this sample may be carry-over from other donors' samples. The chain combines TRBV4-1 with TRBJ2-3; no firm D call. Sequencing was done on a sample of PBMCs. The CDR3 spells CASSQVPKTDTQYF. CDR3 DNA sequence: TGCGCCAGCAGCCAAGTGCCGAAGACAGATACGCAGTATTTT.